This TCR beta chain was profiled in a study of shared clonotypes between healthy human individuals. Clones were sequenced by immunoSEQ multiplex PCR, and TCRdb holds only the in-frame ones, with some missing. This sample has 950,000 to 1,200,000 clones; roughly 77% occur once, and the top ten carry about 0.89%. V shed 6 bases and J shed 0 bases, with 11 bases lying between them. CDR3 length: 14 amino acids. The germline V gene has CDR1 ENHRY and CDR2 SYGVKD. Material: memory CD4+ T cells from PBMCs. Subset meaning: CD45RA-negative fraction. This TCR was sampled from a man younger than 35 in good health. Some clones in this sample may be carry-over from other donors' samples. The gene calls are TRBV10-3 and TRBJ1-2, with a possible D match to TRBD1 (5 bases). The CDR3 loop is CAIRPGNANYGYTF. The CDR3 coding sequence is TGTGCCATCAGGCCAGGGAACGCTAACTATGGCTACACCTTC.